This T cell receptor (beta chain) was sequenced for a study of control samples from healthy donors and cancer patients. In germline, CDR1 is MDHEN, CDR2 SYDVKM. This CDR3 contains 14 residues. Produced via immunoSEQ multiplex PCR; TCRdb's table is partial and in-frame only. The data contain around 130,000 clones, approximately 94% of them singletons. This receptor was obtained from a man aged 50 or older with head and neck cancer. Sequences were obtained from PBMCs. The chain combines TRBV28 with TRBJ1-2; the D is unclear. The CDR3 region is CATYVELLNYGYTF. Written as DNA, the CDR3 is TGTGCGACCTATGTTGAACTCCTCAACTATGGCTACACCTTC.